One sample yielded the 25 T cell receptor beta chains listed below, sequenced in a study of shared clonotypes between healthy human individuals. Clones were read by immunoSEQ multiplex PCR, and TCRdb kept only the in-frame ones, dropping some. Of some 2,000,000 clones in the sample, around 95% were seen once. Source material: naive CD4+ T cells sorted from blood. Regarding subset: CD45RA+ positively selected. These receptors originate from a man aged 18 to 29 in good health.

V usage is TRBV6-5 and J usage is TRBJ2-7; D perhaps matches TRBD1 (5 bases). The CDR3 covers 16 residues. CDR1 and CDR2 from the germline V gene are MNHEY and SVGAGI. V shed 0 bases and J shed 0 bases, with 12 bases lying between them. The CDR3 loop reads CASSYSLDKSSYEQYF. CDR3 nucleotides: TGTGCCAGCAGTTACTCTTTGGACAAAAGCTCCTACGAGCAGTACTTC.

This clone has just a few counts. The genes are TRBV5-4 and TRBJ1-6; D gene unclear. CDR3 length equals 13 residues. V shed 0 bases and J shed 7 bases, with 5 bases lying between them. CDR1 and CDR2 (germline): SGHNT, YYREEE (reference sequence). The CDR3 coding sequence is TGTGCCAGCAGCTTGGGCGAGAATTCACCCCTCCACTTT. It is translated as CASSLGENSPLHF.

This chain uses TRBV11-3 with TRBJ2-1; D may be TRBD2 (7 bases). The CDR3 runs 15 residues. Deletions cut 5 bases from V and 0 bases from J, with 11 bases between. Germline V gene data show CDR1 as SGHNT and CDR2 as YENEEA. The CDR3 DNA sequence: TGTGCCAGCAGCCCCGGGGGGCACTCCTACAATGAGCAGTTCTTC. It yields the protein CASSPGGHSYNEQFF.

As concerns this clone: The same CDR3 is also encoded by other DNA sequences in this sample. The J gene is TRBJ2-7, the V gene TRBV18; weak D call: TRBD1 (6 bases). V lost 6 bases and J 0 bases, leaving 9 bases between the germline ends. CDR3 size: 13 residues. The germline V gene has CDR1 KGHSH and CDR2 LQKENI. The CDR3 region is CASSRDNSYEQYF. The CDR3 DNA follows: TGTGCCAGCTCCCGGGACAACTCCTACGAGCAGTACTTC.

This chain uses TRBV6-1 with TRBJ1-3; D unclear. Germline V gene lookup returns CDR1 MNHNS and CDR2 SASEGT. This CDR3 comprises 12 residues. V lost 7 bases to trimming and J lost 2 bases, with 6 bases between them. The DNA of the CDR3 is TGTGCCAGCATCCACACTGGAAACACCATATATTTT. Encoded protein: CASIHTGNTIYF.

This chain connects TRBV2 to TRBJ2-3, with unresolved D. The length of the CDR3 is 13 residues. Per the germline V gene, CDR1 is SNHLY and CDR2 is FYNNEI. V lost 10 bases and J 0 bases, leaving 11 bases between the germline ends. The CDR3 here is CATQSQSTDTQYF. Here the CDR3 DNA reads TGTGCCACTCAGAGCCAAAGCACAGATACGCAGTATTTT.

The chain employs TRBV4-1 and TRBJ2-2; a possible D gene is TRBD2 (5 bases). The V end lost 11 bases, the J end lost 5 bases, and 15 bases lay between the germline ends. This CDR3 contains 13 residues. Germline V gives CDR1 MGHRA, CDR2 YSYEKL. The CDR3: CAGGGGITGELFF. DNA for the CDR3: TGCGCCGGTGGAGGCGGAATTACCGGGGAGCTGTTTTTT.

The chain combines TRBV5-1 with TRBJ2-1, with 9 bases aligning to TRBD1. The junction had 9 bases not matched to a gene; V was cut back by 4 bases and J by 7 bases. The CDR3 sequence is 15 residues long. Germline-derived CDR1 and CDR2 are SGHRS and YFSETQ. The CDR3 sequence is CASSRSGTGRNEQFF. The CDR3 DNA reads TGCGCCAGCAGCAGATCCGGGACAGGGCGGAATGAGCAGTTCTTC.

In the case of this clone: Other DNA sequences in the sample encode the same CDR3. The J gene is TRBJ2-7, the V gene TRBV5-6, with D tentatively TRBD2 (6 bases). Germline V gene lookup returns CDR1 SGHDT and CDR2 YYEEEE. With 3 bases removed from V and 7 bases from J, the gap between germline ends came to 8 bases. The CDR3 runs 11 residues. For the CDR3, the DNA is TGTGCCAGCAGCTGGGGAGGAGAGCAGTACTTC. As protein: CASSWGGEQYF.

With respect to this clone: One junction end disagrees with the germline gene, perhaps due to a read error. The chain combines TRBV7-7 with TRBJ1-1; D gene ambiguous. CDR1 and CDR2 from the germline V gene are SSHAT and FNYEAQ (reference sequence). The CDR3 has 13 residues. The CDR3 sequence: CASSLNWGTEAFF. The CDR3 nucleotides read TGTGCTAGCAGCTTAAACTGGGGAACCGAAGCTTTCTTT.

V usage is TRBV9 and J usage is TRBJ1-6; 9 bases are shared with TRBD1. V trimming: 3 bases; J trimming: 11 bases; junction bases outside the gene matches: 6. From germline, CDR1 is SGDLS and CDR2 YYNGEE. The CDR3 sequence is 14 residues long. CDR3 amino acids: CASSAGQGGTPLHF. CDR3 coding DNA: TGTGCCAGCAGCGCGGGACAGGGAGGGACACCCCTCCACTTT.

The chain couples TRBV10-3 to TRBJ2-1, with D perhaps given as TRBD1 or TRBD2 (5 bases each). CDR1 is ENHRY and CDR2 is SYGVKD in the germline V gene. V dropped 10 bases and J dropped 7 bases, with 14 bases sitting between them. CDR3 length equals 12 residues. CDR3 sequence reads: CATMPGGNEQFF. The CDR3 nucleotides read TGTGCCACCATGCCTGGGGGTAATGAGCAGTTCTTC.

V usage is TRBV30 and J usage is TRBJ1-2; D is perhaps TRBD1 (5 bases). The ends were cut back, 5 bases at V and 0 bases at J, with 13 bases in the middle. The CDR3 contains 14 residues. Germline V gene data show CDR1 as GTSNPN and CDR2 as SVGIG (reference sequence). In nucleotides, the CDR3 is TGTGCCTGGTACTATCGGGGGGCTAACTATGGCTACACCTTC. As protein: CAWYYRGANYGYTF.

The chain links TRBV28 to TRBJ2-1; D call uncertain. CDR1 is MDHEN, CDR2 SYDVKM, per germline. This CDR3 is 14 amino acids long. V lost 3 bases, J lost 0 bases, and 6 bases lay in between. CDR3 sequence reads: CASSFFSSYNEQFF. CDR3 nucleotide sequence: TGTGCCAGCAGTTTTTTTAGCTCCTACAATGAGCAGTTCTTC.

As concerns this clone: Distinct nucleotide sequences in the sample also encode this CDR3. The rearrangement links TRBV6-1 to TRBJ1-5; D uncertain. CDR3 length equals 13 residues. With 2 bases removed from V and 0 bases from J, the gap between germline ends came to 2 bases. The germline gives CDR1 MNHNS, CDR2 SASEGT. The CDR3 loop is CASSETSNQPQHF. The CDR3 nucleotides are TGTGCCAGCAGTGAAACTAGCAATCAGCCCCAGCATTTT.

This chain links TRBV7-2 with TRBJ2-5; D unresolved. The V and J ends lost 4 bases and 2 bases respectively, with 11 bases between them. The CDR3 consists of 14 residues. Germline V gene data show CDR1 as SGHTA and CDR2 as FQGNSA. CDR3 loop: CASSYGPTQETQYF. CDR3 DNA: TGTGCCAGCAGCTACGGACCCACACAAGAGACCCAGTACTTC.

The CDR3 sequence is CASPPGGRGTVATEAFF. The DNA of the CDR3 is TGTGCCAGTCCACCCGGGGGCAGGGGGACCGTGGCAACTGAAGCTTTCTTT. The chain has TRBV28 and TRBJ1-1; 7 bases are shared with TRBD1. CDR1 is MDHEN, CDR2 SYDVKM, per germline. The J segment lost 5 bases and the V segment lost 9 bases, leaving 21 bases of the junction unmatched. The CDR3 covers 17 residues.

The rearrangement joins TRBV2 to TRBJ1-5; the D gene is possibly TRBD1 (5 bases). The CDR3 totals 16 residues. Trimming shortened V by 7 bases and J by 0 bases, and 16 bases separated the two germline ends. Germline V CDR1 and CDR2: SNHLY, FYNNEI. The CDR3 DNA reads TGTGCCAGCACTGGTCGGGACCGATATAGCAATCAGCCCCAGCATTTT. Translation: CASTGRDRYSNQPQHF.

The rearrangement joins TRBV14 to TRBJ2-5; D could derive from TRBD1 or TRBD2 (5 bases each). V dropped 6 bases and J dropped 5 bases, with 16 bases sitting between them. CDR1 is SGHDN, CDR2 FVKESK, per germline. The CDR3 contains 14 residues. CDR3 nucleotide sequence: TGTGCCAGCAGAGGTTTAGCAGGGACGGAGACCCAGTACTTC. Translating it yields CASRGLAGTETQYF.

The genes are TRBV15 and TRBJ2-5; 10 nucleotides match TRBD2. The CDR3 is made up of 17 amino acids. Germline assignment: CDR1 LNHNV and CDR2 YYDKDF (reference sequence). The ends lost 0 bases at V and 5 bases at J; junction bases unmatched: 9. CDR3 DNA sequence: TGTGCCACCAGCAGAGATTTGAGCGGGAGGGTCACGGAGACCCAGTACTTC. Translation: CATSRDLSGRVTETQYF.

The chain joins TRBV29-1 to TRBJ1-1; TRBD1 might be the D (6 bases). V lost 8 bases and J lost 4, with 11 bases in between. Germline V lookup: CDR1 SQVTM, CDR2 ANQGSEA. This CDR3 contains 11 residues. The CDR3 DNA reads TGCAGCTCGGCAGGGGCCACTGAAGCTTTCTTT. Translating gives CSSAGATEAFF.

In regard to this clone: Other DNA sequences in this sample translate to the same CDR3. The chain combines TRBV4-3 with TRBJ2-5, with D possibly TRBD2 on 5 matching bases. Germline V lookup: CDR1 LGHNA, CDR2 YSLEER. Trimming removed 0 bases from V and 2 bases from J, with 7 bases in between. The CDR3 sequence is 14 residues long. The CDR3 region has the DNA TGCGCCAGCAGCCAAGAGGCGGGTCAAGAGACCCAGTACTTC. It translates to CASSQEAGQETQYF.

This clone was counted a single time. This chain joins TRBV6-1 and TRBJ1-2; no clear D. The V and J ends lost 6 bases and 1 base respectively, with 9 bases between them. Germline V gives CDR1 MNHNS, CDR2 SASEGT. The CDR3 consists of 13 residues. The CDR3 protein is CASRGNLNYGYTF. The CDR3 DNA is TGTGCCAGCAGAGGTAACCTTAACTATGGCTACACCTTC.

The chain couples TRBV28 to TRBJ1-3; 8 bases map to TRBD1. Trimming removed 2 bases from V and 4 bases from J; junction bases left unmatched: 4. This CDR3 is 15 amino acids long. Germline V gene data show CDR1 as MDHEN and CDR2 as SYDVKM. In nucleotides, the CDR3 is TGTGCCAGCAGTTTAGGGGACAGGTTAGGAAACACCATATATTTT. Translating it yields CASSLGDRLGNTIYF.

This chain connects TRBV10-3 to TRBJ2-1, with 12 bases lining up with TRBD2. In germline, CDR1 is ENHRY, CDR2 SYGVKD. This CDR3 is built from 20 residues. J gave up 3 bases and V 0 bases, and 12 bases lay outside the gene matches. The CDR3 here is CAISESSGLAGPSLYNEQFF. The CDR3 DNA is TGTGCCATCAGTGAGTCGTCAGGACTAGCGGGACCCTCCCTCTACAATGAGCAGTTCTTC.